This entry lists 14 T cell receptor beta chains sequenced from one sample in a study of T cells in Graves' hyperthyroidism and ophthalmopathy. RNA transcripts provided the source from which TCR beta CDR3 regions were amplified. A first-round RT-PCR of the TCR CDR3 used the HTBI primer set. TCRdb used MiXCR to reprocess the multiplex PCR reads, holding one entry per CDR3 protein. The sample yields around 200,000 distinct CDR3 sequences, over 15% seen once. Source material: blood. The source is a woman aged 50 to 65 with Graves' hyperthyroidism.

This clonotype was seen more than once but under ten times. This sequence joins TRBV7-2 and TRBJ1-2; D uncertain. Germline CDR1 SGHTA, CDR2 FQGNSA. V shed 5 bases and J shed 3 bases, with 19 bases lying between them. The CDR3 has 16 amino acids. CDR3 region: CASSRRLNPGHYGYTF. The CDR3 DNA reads TGTGCCAGCAGCCGAAGGCTCAACCCAGGTCACTATGGCTACACCTTC.

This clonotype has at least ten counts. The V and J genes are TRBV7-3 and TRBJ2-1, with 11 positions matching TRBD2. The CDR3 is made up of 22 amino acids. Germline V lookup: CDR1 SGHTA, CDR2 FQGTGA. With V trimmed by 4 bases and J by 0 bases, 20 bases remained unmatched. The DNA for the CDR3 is TGTGCCAGCAGCTCTCAACCTGGGCTAGCGGGGGGCCAGGTCTCCTCCTACAATGAGCAGTTCTTC. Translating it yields CASSSQPGLAGGQVSSYNEQFF.

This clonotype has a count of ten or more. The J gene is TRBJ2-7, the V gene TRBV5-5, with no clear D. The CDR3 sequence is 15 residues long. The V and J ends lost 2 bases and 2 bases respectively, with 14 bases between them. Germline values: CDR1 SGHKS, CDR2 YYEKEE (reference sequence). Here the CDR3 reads CASSLTATVTYEQYF. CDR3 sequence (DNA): TGTGCCAGCAGCTTAACGGCGACTGTTACCTACGAGCAGTACTTC.

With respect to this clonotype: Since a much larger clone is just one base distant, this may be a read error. CDR3 sequence reads: CSSSFGQSTDTQYF. The CDR3 DNA is TGTTCCAGCAGCTTTGGACAAAGCACAGATACGCAGTATTTT. The chain carries TRBV5-4 and TRBJ2-3; tentative D call: TRBD1 (5 bases). The germline V gene encodes CDR1 SGHNT and CDR2 YYREEE (reference sequence). This CDR3 comprises 14 residues.

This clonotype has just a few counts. The CDR3 DNA follows: TGCGCCAGCAGCCAAGATTTGGGCTGGGTGGTAGGAGGCACTGAAGCTTTCTTT. Its translation is CASSQDLGWVVGGTEAFF. The rearrangement links TRBV4-3 to TRBJ1-1; D gene unclear. The V and J ends lost 0 bases and 4 bases respectively, with 21 bases between them. The CDR3 totals 18 residues. The germline V gene has CDR1 LGHNA and CDR2 YSLEER.

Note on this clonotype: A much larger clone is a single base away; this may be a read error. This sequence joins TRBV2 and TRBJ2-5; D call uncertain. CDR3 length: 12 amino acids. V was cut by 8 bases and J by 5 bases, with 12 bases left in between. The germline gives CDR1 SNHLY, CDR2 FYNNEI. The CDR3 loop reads CASSWSRETQYF. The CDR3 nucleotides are TGTGCCAGCTCTTGGAGTCGGGAGACCCAGTACTTC.

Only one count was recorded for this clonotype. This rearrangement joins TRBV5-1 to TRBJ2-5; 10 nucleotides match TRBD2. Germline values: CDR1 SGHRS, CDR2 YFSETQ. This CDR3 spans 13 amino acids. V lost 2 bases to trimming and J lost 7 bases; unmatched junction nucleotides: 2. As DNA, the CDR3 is TGCGCCAGCAGCTTAGCGGGAGGGGGGACCCAGTACTTC. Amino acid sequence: CASSLAGGGTQYF.

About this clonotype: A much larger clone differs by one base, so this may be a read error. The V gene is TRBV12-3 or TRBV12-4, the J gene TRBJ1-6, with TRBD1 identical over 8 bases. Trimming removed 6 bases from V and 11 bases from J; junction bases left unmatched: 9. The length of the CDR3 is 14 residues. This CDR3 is CASRVSGGEAPLHF. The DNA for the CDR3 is TGTGCCAGCAGGGTTTCAGGGGGCGAAGCACCCCTCCACTTT.

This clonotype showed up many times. CDR3 sequence: CASISGPGRTEAFF. CDR3 nucleotides: TGTGCCAGCATTTCAGGGCCGGGGAGGACTGAAGCTTTCTTT. The chain is built from TRBV2 and TRBJ1-1, with a tentative D call TRBD1 (5 bases). Germline V gene data show CDR1 as SNHLY and CDR2 as FYNNEI. The CDR3 has 14 amino acids. Deletions cut 7 bases from V and 5 bases from J, with 17 bases between. Combining the CDR3 with reference TRBV2 and TRBJ1-1 gives the whole variable domain EPEVTQTPSHQVTQMGQEVILRCVPISNHLYFYWYRQILGQKVEFLVSFYNNEISEKSEIFDDQFSVERPDGSNFTLKIRSTKLEDSAMYFCASISGPGRTEAFFGQGTRLTVV.

The CDR3 spells CASNEAGLGVGTDTQYF. The DNA of the CDR3 is TGTGCCAGCAATGAAGCGGGGTTGGGTGTTGGCACAGATACGCAGTATTTT. V usage is TRBV28 and J usage is TRBJ2-3; 7 bases are a match to TRBD2. Trimming removed 7 bases from V and 1 base from J; junction bases left unmatched: 14. This CDR3 has 17 residues. From germline, CDR1 is MDHEN and CDR2 SYDVKM.

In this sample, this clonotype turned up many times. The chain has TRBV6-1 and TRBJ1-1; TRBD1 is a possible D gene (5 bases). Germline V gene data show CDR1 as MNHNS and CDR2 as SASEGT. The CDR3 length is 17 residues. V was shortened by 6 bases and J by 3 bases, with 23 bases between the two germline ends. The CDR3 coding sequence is TGTGCCAGCAGCTCCCTCCCCCGGGGCGGGCGAGACACTGAAGCTTTCTTT. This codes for CASSSLPRGGRDTEAFF.

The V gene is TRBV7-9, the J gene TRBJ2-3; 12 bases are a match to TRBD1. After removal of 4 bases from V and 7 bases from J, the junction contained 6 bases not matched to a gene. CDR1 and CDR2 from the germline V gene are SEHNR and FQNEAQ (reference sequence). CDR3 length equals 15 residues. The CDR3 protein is CASSSGTGGAHTQYF. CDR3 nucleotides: TGTGCCAGCAGCTCGGGGACAGGGGGCGCACATACGCAGTATTTT.

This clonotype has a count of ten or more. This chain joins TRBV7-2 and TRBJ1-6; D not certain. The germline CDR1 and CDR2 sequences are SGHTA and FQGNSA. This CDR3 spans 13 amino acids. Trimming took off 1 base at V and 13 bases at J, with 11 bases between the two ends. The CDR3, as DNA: TGTGCCAGCAGCTTAGTTGTCGCCAGTCCCCTCCACTTT. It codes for CASSLVVASPLHF.

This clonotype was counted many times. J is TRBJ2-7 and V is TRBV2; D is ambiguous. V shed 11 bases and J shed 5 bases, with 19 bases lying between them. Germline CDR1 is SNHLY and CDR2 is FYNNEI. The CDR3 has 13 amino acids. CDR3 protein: CAGTLFGMNEQYF. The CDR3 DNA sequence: TGTGCCGGCACCCTCTTTGGGATGAACGAGCAGTACTTC.